These 8 T cell receptor beta chains were sequenced from one sample in a study of T cell clusters in autoimmune cytopenias. One tube held mixed TRB-A and TRB-B primer pools for touch-down PCR. TCRdb derives one entry per CDR3 protein from the multiplex PCR reads, leaving out DNA. The sample has under 15,000 distinct CDR3 sequences. TRB was amplified from about 270 ng of peripheral blood genomic DNA per sample. The data were also submitted as part of a second study, on T cell repertoires in aging, cancer and after chemotherapy.

Specimen: peripheral blood. The receptor source for this set is a human donor in good health.

The genes are TRBV5-4 and TRBJ2-1; TCRdb returns TRBD2, unconfirmable since there is no DNA. The CDR3 contains 16 residues. Germline V gene lookup returns CDR1 SGHNT and CDR2 YYREEE (reference sequence). The CDR3 spells CASSVTSGGAYNEQFF. The whole variable domain, filled in from reference TRBV5-4 and TRBJ2-1, reads ETGVTQSPTHLIKTRGQQVTLRCSSQSGHNTVSWYQQALGQGPQFIFQYYREEENGRGNFPPRFSGLQFPNYSSELNVNALELDDSALYLCASSVTSGGAYNEQFFGPGTRLTVL.

V is TRBV5-1 and J is TRBJ1-4; TCRdb's assignment of TRBD1 cannot be checked, as there is no DNA. This CDR3 comprises 14 residues. CDR1 and CDR2 from the germline V gene are SGHRS and YFSETQ. Here the CDR3 reads CASSPDHDREKLFF.

The rearrangement joins TRBV13 to TRBJ1-1. Germline assignment: CDR1 PRHDT and CDR2 FYEKMQ (reference sequence). CDR3 size: 12 residues. CDR3 protein: CASSPWTDEAFF.

V usage is TRBV30 and J usage is TRBJ2-5; TCRdb calls TRBD1, which cannot be checked without DNA. The CDR3 covers 16 residues. The germline V gene has CDR1 GTSNPN and CDR2 SVGIG (reference sequence). CDR3 in amino acids: CAWSVAPTGVQETQYF.

The CDR3 region is CASSISGQTNYEQYF. The J gene is TRBJ2-7, the V gene TRBV19; TCRdb names TRBD1, which stays unverified in the absence of DNA. There are 15 residues in the CDR3. Germline CDR1 is LNHDA and CDR2 is SQIVND (reference sequence).

This clonotype is medium-sized by frequency. The rearrangement uses TRBV5-6 and TRBJ2-2; TCRdb calls TRBD2, which cannot be checked without DNA. Germline CDR1 SGHDT, CDR2 YYEEEE. The CDR3 length is 16 residues. Here the CDR3 reads CASSLGTSGVTGELFF.

The J gene is TRBJ2-2, the V gene TRBV7-6. Looked up from germline, CDR1 is SGHVS and CDR2 is FNYEAQ. The CDR3 contains 14 residues. This CDR3 is CASSRQYGTGELFF.

This chain links TRBV5-1 with TRBJ1-1; TCRdb indicates TRBD1, and absent DNA this call remains unverified. The germline CDR1 and CDR2 sequences are SGHRS and YFSETQ. CDR3 length: 14 amino acids. Here the CDR3 reads CASSLAGENTEAFF.